This T cell receptor (beta chain) was sequenced during a study of OX40 agonist ivuxolimab in advanced cancers. At the level of the study: Anti-PD-1, anti-PD-L1 or anti-CTLA-4 therapy given earlier was allowed, and approximately 43% had some. Patients achieving partial responses numbered three: one hepatocellular carcinoma case and two cutaneous melanoma cases. Study observations and caveats: Both blood CD4+ and CD8+ T cells showed clonal growth by week 6 at 0.1 to 3.0 mg/kg.

Only in-frame clones appear in the TCRdb table, and some are missing; sequencing was by immunoSEQ multiplex PCR. The table shows 75,000 to 95,000 clones, with less than 90% occurring only once. This CDR3 has 13 residues. Unmatched junction bases numbered 6, after V lost 9 bases and J lost 2 bases. Germline V gene data show CDR1 as MNHNY and CDR2 as SVGAGI (reference sequence). For this clone: Its antigen is not identified.

The material sequenced was CD4+ or CD8+ T cells sorted from blood, taken in a trial of the OX40 agonist ivuxolimab. This receptor was identified in an adult with an advanced solid tumor such as melanoma, head and neck, liver or kidney cancer. The rearrangement links TRBV6-6 to TRBJ1-2, with 7 bases lining up with TRBD1. The CDR3 DNA sequence: TGTGCCAGTGGGGAGGGGGCGAACTATGGCTACACCTTC. This translates into CASGEGANYGYTF.